This T cell receptor (beta chain) originates from a study of CD8 T cells in ankylosing spondylitis. Broader study findings: A number of the motif variants had already been described in reactive arthritis synovial fluid and blood. Significant enrichment of disease-linked clones was reportedly seen in matched ankylosing spondylitis synovial fluid. It appeared that ankylosing spondylitis blood was characterized by a TCR beta motif of under ten highly homologous variants.

Quantitative 5'-RACE with molecular barcodes produced the TCR beta libraries. TCRdb recomputed calls from the 5' RACE reads with MiXCR, one row per CDR3 protein. Of 350,000 to 550,000 distinct CDR3 sequences in the sample, roughly a quarter were seen once. Worth noting for this clonotype: The antigen is unknown.

Sequencing was performed on blood, either unsorted or a sorted T cell fraction (not recorded which). This sequence originates from a male donor with ankylosing spondylitis.

The CDR3 DNA is TGTGCCAGCAGCTCAAATCTAGCGGGAGGCGTAGATACGCAGTATTTT. Its protein is CASSSNLAGGVDTQYF. The V and J genes are TRBV7-2 and TRBJ2-3; 11 bases are a match to TRBD2. The CDR3 sequence is 16 residues long. Per germline, CDR1 SGHTA and CDR2 FQGNSA. The trim removed 4 bases at V and 5 bases at J, leaving 8 bases unmatched.